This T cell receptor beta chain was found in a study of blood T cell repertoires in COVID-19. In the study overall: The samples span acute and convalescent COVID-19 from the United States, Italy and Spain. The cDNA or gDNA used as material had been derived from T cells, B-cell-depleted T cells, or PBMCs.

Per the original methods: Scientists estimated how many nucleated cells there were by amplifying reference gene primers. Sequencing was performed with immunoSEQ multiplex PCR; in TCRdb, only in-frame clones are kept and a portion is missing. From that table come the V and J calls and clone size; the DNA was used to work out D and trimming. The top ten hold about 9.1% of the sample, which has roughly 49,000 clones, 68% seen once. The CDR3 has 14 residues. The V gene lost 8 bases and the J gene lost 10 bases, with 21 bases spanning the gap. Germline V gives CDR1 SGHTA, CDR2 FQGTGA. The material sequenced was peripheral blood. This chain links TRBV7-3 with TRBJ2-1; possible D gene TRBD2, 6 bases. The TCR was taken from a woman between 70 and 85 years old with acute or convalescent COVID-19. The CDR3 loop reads CASAPGLPLVEQFF. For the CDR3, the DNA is TGTGCCAGCGCACCGGGACTCCCACTGGTAGAGCAGTTCTTC.